Below, one T cell receptor beta chain is given with its context. This clonotype was recorded many times. The antigen this receptor binds is unknown. The record has no base qualities; no much larger clone is one base away. The sample belongs to a study of T cells after yellow fever vaccination (dated by TCRdb to between 2019 and 2020). Study-level background: The SMART-Seq v4 Ultra Low Input RNA kit was used to prepare libraries from fractions with low cell numbers. To follow T-cell clones before and after primary and booster YFV17D yellow fever vaccination, bulk TCR alpha and beta repertoires were sequenced over time. Blood samples were taken at several timepoints before and after primary and secondary immunization, and bulk PBMC replicates and cell subsets were isolated. Two healthy male donors, one aged 18 to 29 and one aged 30 to 40 years, were included in the cohort.

The listed sequencing device is Illumina NovaSeq 6000. TCR cDNA was made using 5'RACE template switching, a step that added a universal primer site and unique molecular identifiers. cDNA synthesis was primed from both the TCR alpha and TCR beta constant segments. Two PCR steps were used to amplify libraries, with sample barcodes and sequencing adapters being added in the second step. Sequencing of the libraries was done on either Illumina HiSeq 2500 (2x100 bp) or NovaSeq (2x150 bp). In the paper's pipeline: Reads were demultiplexed and collapsed into UMI consensus sequences with MIGEC, and V(D)J alignment was performed with MiXCR. Vaccine-responding clonotypes were identified with edgeR using replicate PBMC samples, with FDR below 0.01 and a log2 fold change above 5 up to day 15 being required. Bulk clonotypes were assigned CD4 or CD8 identity according to which sequenced CD4 or CD8 repertoire held them at higher abundance. Through fastp at Q25 and MiXCR, TCRdb rebuilt clones from the public reads, retaining in-frame beta chains. Records with the same CDR3 protein are collapsed into one entry carrying the most frequent genes and DNA. For this entry, the V and J calls and clone size follow TCRdb and not the study's own pipeline. This sample gives some 250,000 distinct CDR3 sequences in total; more than 3.5% of them show up just once. About 20% of the sample lies in the top ten.

The investigation overall reported the following: Compared with the primary T-cell response, the secondary T-cell response was weaker but faster, peaking on day 5 rather than day 15. Because abundant contaminating clonotypes from the bulk population could be contained in FACS-sorted repertoires, computational filtering was required. The study included only two donors, which limits how far the findings can be generalized. A small share of clonotypes occurred in both CD4 and CD8 compartments, likely arising from convergent recombination. After the booster, most of the clones that had expanded following primary vaccination were detected again (approximately 96% of CD4 and around 88% of CD8), which suggests that memory was broadly maintained.

Trimming costs V 11 bases and J 10 bases, and their ends lie 9 bases apart. Measured from the cysteine to the phenylalanine, the CDR3 is 9 residues long. Only the CDR3 DNA is retained, 27 bases long and in frame from the first base. CDR1 and CDR2, looked up from the germline V gene, are SNHLY and FYNNEI. The treatment or condition label for this specimen denotes: live attenuated yellow fever vaccine strain. Two biological replicates of bulk PBMCs were collected at each blood-draw timepoint. A standard Ficoll-Paque protocol was used to isolate PBMCs from peripheral blood. RNA was extracted with TriZol from bulk PBMCs, CD4 and CD8 fractions, and dextramer-positive and dextramer-negative fractions.

This chain is built from TRBV2 and TRBJ2-1; no D gene can be assigned with confidence. Sequencing was performed on PBMCs, taken 15 days after the yellow fever booster vaccination. The sequence was obtained from a man in his late teens or twenties who received the YFV17D yellow fever vaccine. The CDR3 region: CAGREEQFF. The nucleotide sequence reads TGTGCCGGAAGGGAAGAGCAGTTCTTC.